The clone carrying this TCR beta chain was observed a few times. Original methodology: The authors estimated nucleated cell counts from reference gene primer amplification. Here immunoSEQ multiplex PCR was the method, and the copy in TCRdb shows in-frame clones only, minus some. V and J calls plus clone size are reproduced from that table; the DNA served to infer D and trimming. The table has some 60,000 clones, 85% to 90% seen once. This entry belongs to a study of blood T cell repertoires in COVID-19. Study context: Spain, Italy and the United States supplied samples that represented acute and convalescent COVID-19. PBMCs, B-cell-depleted T cells, or T cells provided the cDNA or gDNA that made up the material.

This CDR3 contains 12 residues. Per germline, CDR1 MDHEN and CDR2 SYDVKM. Trimming pared 7 bases from V and 0 bases from J, leaving 4 bases between. Sequencing input: peripheral blood. This chain connects TRBV28 to TRBJ1-3; D remains unclear. The origin of this receptor is a man aged 65 to 85 with acute or convalescent COVID-19. This CDR3 reads CASIGSGNTIYF. CDR3 DNA: TGTGCCAGCATCGGCTCTGGAAACACCATATATTTT.